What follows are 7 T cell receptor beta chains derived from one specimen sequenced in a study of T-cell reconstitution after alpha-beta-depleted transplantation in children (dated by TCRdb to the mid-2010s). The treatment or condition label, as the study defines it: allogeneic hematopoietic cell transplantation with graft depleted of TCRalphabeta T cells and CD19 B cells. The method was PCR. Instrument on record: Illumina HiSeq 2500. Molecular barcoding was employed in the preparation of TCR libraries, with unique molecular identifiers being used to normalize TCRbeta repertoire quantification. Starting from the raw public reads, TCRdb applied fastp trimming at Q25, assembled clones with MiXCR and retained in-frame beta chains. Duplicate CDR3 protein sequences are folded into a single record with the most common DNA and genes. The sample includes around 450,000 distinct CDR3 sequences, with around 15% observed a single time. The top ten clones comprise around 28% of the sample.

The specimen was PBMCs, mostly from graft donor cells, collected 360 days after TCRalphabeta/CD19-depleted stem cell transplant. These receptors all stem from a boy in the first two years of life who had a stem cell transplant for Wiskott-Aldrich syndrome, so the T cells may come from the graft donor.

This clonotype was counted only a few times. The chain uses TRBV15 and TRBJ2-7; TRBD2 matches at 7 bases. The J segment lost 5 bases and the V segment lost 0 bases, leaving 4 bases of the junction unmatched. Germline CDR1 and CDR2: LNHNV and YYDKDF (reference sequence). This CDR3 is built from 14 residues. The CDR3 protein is CATSRELGGHEQYF. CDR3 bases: TGTGCCACCAGCAGAGAGTTGGGAGGGCACGAGCAGTACTTC. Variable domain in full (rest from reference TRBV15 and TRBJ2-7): DAMVIQNPRYQVTQFGKPVTLSCSQTLNHNVMYWYQQKSSQAPKLLFHYYDKDFNNEADTPDNFQSRRPNTSFCFLDIRSPGLGDTAMYLCATSRELGGHEQYFGPGTRLTVT.

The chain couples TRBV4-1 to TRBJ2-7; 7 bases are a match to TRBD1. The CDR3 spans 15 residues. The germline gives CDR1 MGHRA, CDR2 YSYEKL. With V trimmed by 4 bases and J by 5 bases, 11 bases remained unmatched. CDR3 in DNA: TGCGCCAGCAGCCGCAAGACAGGGTCTTACGACGAGCAGTACTTC. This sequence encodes CASSRKTGSYDEQYF.

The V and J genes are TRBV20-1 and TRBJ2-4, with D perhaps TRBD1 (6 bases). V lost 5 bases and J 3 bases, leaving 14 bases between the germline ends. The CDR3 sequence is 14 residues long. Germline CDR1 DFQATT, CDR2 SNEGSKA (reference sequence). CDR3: CSARNRVGKNIQYF. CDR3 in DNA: TGCAGTGCTCGGAACAGGGTTGGCAAAAACATTCAGTACTTC.

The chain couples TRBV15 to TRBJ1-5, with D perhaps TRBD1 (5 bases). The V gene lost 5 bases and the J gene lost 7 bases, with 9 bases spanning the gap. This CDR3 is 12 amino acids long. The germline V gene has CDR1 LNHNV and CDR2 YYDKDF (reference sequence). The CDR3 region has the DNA TGTGCCACCAGCCCAGGGTTACAGCCCCAGCATTTT. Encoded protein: CATSPGLQPQHF.

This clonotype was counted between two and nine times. Written as DNA, the CDR3 is TGTGCCACCAGCAGAGATTCGGGACTAGCGGGAGCAAGCTCCTACAATGAGCAGTTCTTC. Translating gives CATSRDSGLAGASSYNEQFF. The chain uses TRBV15 and TRBJ2-1; TRBD2 agrees at 14 bases. The trim removed 0 bases at V and 0 bases at J, leaving 7 bases unmatched. The CDR3 contains 20 residues. The germline V gene encodes CDR1 LNHNV and CDR2 YYDKDF (reference sequence).

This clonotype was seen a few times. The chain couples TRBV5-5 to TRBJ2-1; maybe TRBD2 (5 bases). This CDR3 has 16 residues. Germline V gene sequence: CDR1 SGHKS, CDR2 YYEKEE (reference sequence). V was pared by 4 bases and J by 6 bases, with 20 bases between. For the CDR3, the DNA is TGTGCCAGCAGCACTGCTAGCTCTACGGGGTTCAATGAGCAGTTCTTC. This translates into CASSTASSTGFNEQFF. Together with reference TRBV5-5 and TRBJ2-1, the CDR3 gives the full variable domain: DAGVTQSPTHLIKTRGQQVTLRCSPISGHKSVSWYQQVLGQGPQFIFQYYEKEERGRGNFPDRFSARQFPNYSSELNVNALLLGDSALYLCASSTASSTGFNEQFFGPGTRLTVL.

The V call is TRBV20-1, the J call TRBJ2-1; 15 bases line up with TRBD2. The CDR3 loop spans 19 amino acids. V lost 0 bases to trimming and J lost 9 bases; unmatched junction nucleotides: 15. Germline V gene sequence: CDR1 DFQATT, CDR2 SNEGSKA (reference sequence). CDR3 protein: CSARDLARTSGRARIEQFF. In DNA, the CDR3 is TGCAGTGCTAGAGATCTCGCTCGGACTAGCGGGAGGGCTAGGATTGAGCAGTTCTTC.